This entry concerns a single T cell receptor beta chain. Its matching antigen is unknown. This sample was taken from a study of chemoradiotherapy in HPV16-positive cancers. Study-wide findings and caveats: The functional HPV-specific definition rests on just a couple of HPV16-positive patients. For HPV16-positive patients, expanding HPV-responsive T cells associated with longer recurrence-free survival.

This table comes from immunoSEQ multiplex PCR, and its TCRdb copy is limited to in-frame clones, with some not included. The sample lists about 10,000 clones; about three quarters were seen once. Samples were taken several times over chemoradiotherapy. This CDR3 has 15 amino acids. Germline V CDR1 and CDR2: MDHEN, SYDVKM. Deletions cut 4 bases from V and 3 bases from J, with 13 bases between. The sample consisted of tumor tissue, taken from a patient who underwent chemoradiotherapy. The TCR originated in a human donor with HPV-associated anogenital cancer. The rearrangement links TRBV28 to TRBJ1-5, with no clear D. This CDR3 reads CASSYHSTVNQPQHF. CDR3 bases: TGTGCCAGCAGTTACCACAGTACCGTCAATCAGCCCCAGCATTTT. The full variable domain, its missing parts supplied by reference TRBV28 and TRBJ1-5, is DVKVTQSSRYLVKRTGEKVFLECVQDMDHENMFWYRQDPGLGLRLIYFSYDVKMKEKGDIPEGYSVSREKKERFSLILESASTNQTSMYLCASSYHSTVNQPQHFGDGTRLSIL.